This T cell receptor beta chain was obtained from a study of T cells expressing NK-cell markers. Findings and limits, study-wide: The same clonotypes also predominated in the CD3+CD56-NKG2C+ fraction of a handful of donors. The study did not resolve the HCMV specificity of expanded NKG2C+ T cell clones.

The TCR beta cDNA came from 5'RACE template switching with UMIs. TCRdb derives one entry per CDR3 protein from the 5' RACE reads, leaving out DNA. This listing includes roughly 170,000 distinct CDR3 sequences. In regard to this clonotype: What it binds is unknown.

The sequence came from a woman between 18 and 75 years old in good health. Sequenced material: blood T cells: a sorted CD56 or NKG2C T cell subset, CD4+ or CD8+ T cells, or bulk PBMC T cells (not recorded which).

Here the CDR3 reads CASSFHETDYGYTF. The chain uses TRBV12-3 or TRBV12-4 and TRBJ1-2. The CDR3 runs 14 residues.